Following are 21 T cell receptor beta chains from one sample sequenced in a study of blood T cell repertoires in COVID-19. The data were produced by immunoSEQ multiplex PCR, yet TCRdb's version contains in-frame clones alone and is incomplete. The sample holds over 120,000 clones, about 86% seen once. The sequencing sample was made of peripheral blood. Every receptor here comes from a human donor in a cohort sampled during active COVID-19.

This clone was seen a single time. The genes are TRBV10-1 and TRBJ2-7; 7 bases line up with TRBD1. The J segment lost 3 bases and the V segment lost 6 bases, leaving 8 bases of the junction unmatched. CDR3 length: 14 residues. Germline lookup yields CDR1 WNHNN and CDR2 SYGVQD (reference sequence). The CDR3, as DNA: TGCGCCAGCAGAAGTGACAGGGTCGGCTACGAGCAGTACTTC. Protein: CASRSDRVGYEQYF.

This clone appeared once. CDR3 amino acids: CASSLDARGSGSLTYEQYF. The CDR3 nucleotides read TGTGCCAGCAGCTTAGATGCCCGGGGTAGCGGGAGTTTAACCTACGAGCAGTACTTC. The chain carries TRBV11-3 and TRBJ2-7; 9 bases are a match to TRBD2. CDR1 SGHNT and CDR2 YENEEA come from the germline V gene. The V segment lost 0 bases and the J segment 2 bases; nucleotides outside the gene matches: 14. The CDR3 runs 19 residues.

This chain links TRBV29-1 with TRBJ2-3; maybe TRBD2 (5 bases). The germline gives CDR1 SQVTM, CDR2 ANQGSEA. The CDR3 covers 12 residues. V dropped 6 bases and J dropped 2 bases, with 9 bases sitting between them. CDR3: CSVADYTDTQYF. DNA of the CDR3: TGCAGCGTCGCAGACTACACAGATACGCAGTATTTT.

The chain has TRBV12-3 or TRBV12-4 and TRBJ2-7; a possible D gene is TRBD2 (6 bases). Trimming took off 4 bases at V and 3 bases at J, with 7 bases between the two ends. CDR3 length: 12 residues. This CDR3 reads CASSSDYYEQYF. The CDR3 DNA follows: TGTGCCAGCAGTTCGGACTACTACGAGCAGTACTTC.

This clone was recorded a few times. V gene TRBV21-1 combines with J gene TRBJ2-7; the table gives TRBD1 as D, unverified against the DNA. TRBV21-1 is a pseudogene. The CDR3 has 15 residues. The CDR3 spells CASSTRGEELYEQYF. In nucleotides, the CDR3 is TGTGCCAGCAGCACCAGGGGCGAGGAACTCTACGAGCAGTACTTC.

This clone was detected only once. The rearrangement uses TRBV11-2 and TRBJ2-4; the match to TRBD1 covers 9 bases. This CDR3 region has 14 residues. Germline V gene sequence: CDR1 SGHAT, CDR2 FQNNGV. The junction had 3 bases not matched to a gene; V was cut back by 4 bases and J by 5 bases. The CDR3 nucleotides are TGTGCCAGCAGCTCCAGGACAGGGGAAAACATTCAGTACTTC. It translates to CASSSRTGENIQYF.

As for this clone: The identical CDR3 is also encoded by other nucleotide sequences in the sample. The J gene is TRBJ2-7, the V gene TRBV27; 9 positions agree with TRBD1. Germline trimming cut 4 bases from V and 1 base from J; bases unmatched to any gene: 5. This CDR3 region has 15 residues. CDR1 is MNHEY and CDR2 is SMNVEV in the germline V gene (reference sequence). CDR3 in DNA: TGTGCCAGCAGTTCGCCCGGGACAGGGTCCTACGAGCAGTACTTC. This sequence encodes CASSSPGTGSYEQYF.

V and J are TRBV5-4 and TRBJ2-7; TRBD1 matches at 10 bases. This CDR3 comprises 14 residues. Germline V gene lookup returns CDR1 SGHNT and CDR2 YYREEE (reference sequence). The V gene end was trimmed by 0 bases and the J gene end by 8 bases; junction bases not matched to a gene: 5. Here the CDR3 reads CASSLEGTGVKQYF. In DNA, the CDR3 is TGTGCCAGCAGCTTGGAGGGGACAGGGGTTAAGCAGTACTTC.

This chain uses TRBV7-2 with TRBJ2-7, with 8 positions matching TRBD2. Germline V gene data show CDR1 as SGHTA and CDR2 as FQGNSA. The junction had 8 bases not matched to a gene; V was cut back by 4 bases and J by 0 bases. The CDR3 runs to 16 residues. The CDR3 region has the DNA TGTGCCAGCAGCTCAAGACTAGCGCTGAGCTCCTACGAGCAGTACTTC. It codes for CASSSRLALSSYEQYF.

This clone has just a few counts. The CDR3 nucleotides read TGTGCCACCAGTGATTTGCCCGGGACTAGCGGGACTGGTGAGCAGTTCTTC. This codes for CATSDLPGTSGTGEQFF. The chain uses TRBV24-1 and TRBJ2-1, with 13 bases aligning to TRBD2. V lost 0 bases to trimming and J lost 9 bases; unmatched junction nucleotides: 7. CDR3 length: 17 amino acids. Germline-derived CDR1 and CDR2 are KGHDR and SFDVKD.

This rearrangement joins TRBV15 to TRBJ2-7; 9 bases align to TRBD2. The CDR3 totals 16 residues. Germline CDR1 is LNHNV and CDR2 is YYDKDF (reference sequence). The V gene end was trimmed by 0 bases and the J gene end by 3 bases; junction bases not matched to a gene: 6. The CDR3 coding sequence is TGTGCCACCAGCAGAGATCCAGGTAGCGGGAGCTACGAGCAGTACTTC. This translates into CATSRDPGSGSYEQYF.

This clone was observed once. This sequence joins TRBV5-4 and TRBJ2-1; 14 nucleotides align to TRBD2. The ends lost 7 bases at V and 7 bases at J; junction bases unmatched: 13. Germline V CDR1 and CDR2: SGHNT, YYREEE (reference sequence). The CDR3 is 17 residues long. This chain's CDR3 is CASGIYPGLAGVNEQFF. DNA of the CDR3: TGTGCCAGCGGTATATATCCGGGACTAGCGGGAGTTAATGAGCAGTTCTTC.

Regarding this clone: At one end, the junction sequence differs from germline, possibly due to a read error. The CDR3 spells CASLTSGRGSWANVLTF. CDR3 nucleotides: TGTGCCAGCCTGACTAGCGGGAGGGGCTCTTGGGCCAACGTCCTGACTTTC. The J gene is TRBJ2-6, the V gene TRBV19; TRBD2 aligns across 14 bases. The CDR3 contains 17 residues. The germline CDR1 and CDR2 sequences are LNHDA and SQIVND (reference sequence).

The V and J genes are TRBV4-1 and TRBJ2-7, with a possible D match to TRBD1 (5 bases). The CDR3 covers 14 residues. Trimming cost V 0 bases and J 1 base, with 7 bases left between them. The V gene's germline CDR1 is MGHRA and CDR2 YSYEKL. The CDR3 coding sequence is TGCGCCAGCAGCCAAGATGGGGCGTCCTACGAGCAGTACTTC. Translation: CASSQDGASYEQYF.

This chain links TRBV21-1 with TRBJ2-7; the DNA was not compared with TRBD2, the D call given in the table. TRBV21-1 is a pseudogene. CDR3 length equals 15 residues. CDR3 in DNA: TGTGCCAGCAGCACTAAAGCGGGCAGTACGTACGAGCAGTACTTC. Protein: CASSTKAGSTYEQYF.

The chain employs TRBV19 and TRBJ2-1, with 8 bases aligning to TRBD1. Trimming removed 7 bases from V and 8 bases from J; junction bases left unmatched: 13. The germline V gene encodes CDR1 LNHDA and CDR2 SQIVND (reference sequence). This CDR3 region has 15 residues. The CDR3 spells CASMRSQGARDEQFF. In DNA form, the CDR3 reads TGTGCCAGTATGAGATCGCAGGGGGCGCGGGATGAGCAGTTCTTC. The full variable domain, completed using reference TRBV19 and TRBJ2-1, is DGGITQSPKYLFRKEGQNVTLSCEQNLNHDAMYWYRQDPGQGLRLIYYSQIVNDFQKGDIAEGYSVSREKKESFPLTVTSAQKNPTAFYLCASMRSQGARDEQFFGPGTRLTVL.

This chain connects TRBV11-3 to TRBJ2-1, with 13 nucleotides matching TRBD2. Germline-derived CDR1 and CDR2 are SGHNT and YENEEA. Trimming removed 5 bases from V and 4 bases from J; junction bases left unmatched: 2. CDR3 length: 15 amino acids. The CDR3 nucleotides are TGTGCCAGCAGCGGACTAGCGGGAGTGTACAATGAGCAGTTCTTC. Encoded protein: CASSGLAGVYNEQFF.

The chain is built from TRBV19 and TRBJ2-3, with 10 bases identical to TRBD1. Germline values: CDR1 LNHDA, CDR2 SQIVND (reference sequence). Trimming at V came to 1 base and at J to 6 bases, leaving 7 bases not matched to a gene. The CDR3 contains 16 residues. CDR3 DNA: TGTGCCAGTAGTATAGGCCGGGACAGGGGTGGTGATACGCAGTATTTT. This sequence encodes CASSIGRDRGGDTQYF.

This chain uses TRBV2 with TRBJ2-7, with TRBD2 as a possible D gene (7 bases). The CDR3 has 18 residues. V was shortened by 4 bases and J by 1 base, with 23 bases between the two germline ends. Germline-derived CDR1 and CDR2 are SNHLY and FYNNEI. CDR3 DNA sequence: TGTGCCAGCAGTGGGGAGGGGGGCAGCGCCATTTGGTCCTACGAGCAGTACTTC. Its protein is CASSGEGGSAIWSYEQYF.

V gene TRBV7-2 combines with J gene TRBJ2-2, with TRBD1 as a possible D gene (6 bases). The CDR3 loop spans 17 amino acids. The germline gives CDR1 SGHTA, CDR2 FQGNSA. Trimming removed 1 base from V and 0 bases from J, with 12 bases in between. CDR3 residues: CASSLVARTANTGELFF. In nucleotides, the CDR3 is TGTGCCAGCAGCTTAGTAGCGCGGACAGCGAACACCGGGGAGCTGTTTTTT.

This chain joins TRBV6-1 and TRBJ1-1, with D maybe TRBD1 (6 bases). This CDR3 is built from 14 residues. V lost 7 bases, J lost 0 bases, and 12 bases lay in between. Per the germline V gene, CDR1 is MNHNS and CDR2 is SASEGT. The DNA for the CDR3 is TGTGCCAGCACCAAGGGGGTTCTGAACACTGAAGCTTTCTTT. As protein: CASTKGVLNTEAFF.